The 9 T cell receptor beta chains below all came from one sample that was sequenced in a study of CD39 and CD103 CD8 tumor-infiltrating T cells (dated by TCRdb to about 2018). Library preparation used the immunoSEQ multiplex PCR assay. TCRdb holds this immuneACCESS table with in-frame rearrangements only. Some clones are missing; in checked studies, unresolved V genes explain under half, and the rest has no known cause. The sample has under 5,000 clones on record, roughly 70% of them singletons. The ten biggest clones cover 10% to 15% of the sample. Material for sequencing was CD8+ T cells sorted from blood. What this sample's cell subset or site label stands for: total memory CD8 T cells (CD45RA-CCR7+/-) from blood or uninvolved lymph node. The receptors derive from a human donor with head and neck squamous cell carcinoma.

The chain joins TRBV30 to TRBJ1-1, with 7 positions matching TRBD1. CDR1 is GTSNPN, CDR2 SVGIG, per germline (reference sequence). The CDR3 is made up of 17 amino acids. V shed 0 bases, J shed 7 bases, and the junction held 17 bases outside the gene matches. The CDR3 coding sequence is TGTGCCTGGAGTGTCTTCGCATATGGCCGGGACAGACATGAAGCTTTCTTT. The encoded protein is CAWSVFAYGRDRHEAFF.

The V gene is TRBV27, the J gene TRBJ2-7; 7 bases map to TRBD1. The CDR3 runs to 14 residues. The junction had 14 bases not matched to a gene; V was cut back by 8 bases and J by 7 bases. Looked up from germline, CDR1 is MNHEY and CDR2 is SMNVEV (reference sequence). CDR3 sequence: CASSSDRLPREQYF. CDR3 nucleotide sequence: TGTGCCAGCTCCTCGGACAGGCTACCCCGAGAGCAGTACTTC.

The rearrangement joins TRBV10-3 to TRBJ2-6; TRBD2 might be the D (6 bases). Germline V CDR1 and CDR2: ENHRY, SYGVKD. Trimming took off 10 bases at V and 0 bases at J, with 19 bases between the two ends. The CDR3 covers 17 residues. Written as DNA, the CDR3 is TGTGCCACCGTGGACCCCGACGGGAGCTCTGGGGCCAACGTCCTGACTTTC. It is translated as CATVDPDGSSGANVLTF.

The chain is built from TRBV7-9 and TRBJ2-7; D gene ambiguous. In germline, CDR1 is SEHNR, CDR2 FQNEAQ (reference sequence). The CDR3 loop spans 14 amino acids. Trimming removed 5 bases from V and 3 bases from J, with 14 bases in between. This CDR3 reads CASSGDMTSYEQYF. As DNA, the CDR3 is TGTGCCAGCAGCGGCGACATGACGAGCTACGAGCAGTACTTC.

The V and J genes are TRBV6-4 and TRBJ2-3; the match to TRBD2 covers 13 bases. CDR3 size: 14 residues. The V and J ends lost 5 bases and 4 bases, in that order; junction bases with no gene match: 0. CDR1 MRHNA and CDR2 SNTAGT come from the germline V gene. For the CDR3, the DNA is TGTGCCAGCAGTACTAGCGGGGGGGCAGATACGCAGTATTTT. It encodes CASSTSGGADTQYF.

The chain employs TRBV7-2 and TRBJ2-7, with unresolved D. Germline CDR1 reads SGHTA; CDR2 reads FQGNSA. V was shortened by 1 base and J by 3 bases, with 7 bases between the two germline ends. The CDR3 is made up of 13 amino acids. This CDR3 is CASSLGIFYEQYF. In nucleotides, the CDR3 is TGTGCCAGCAGCTTAGGTATCTTCTACGAGCAGTACTTC.

A few counts support this clone. The gene calls are TRBV2 and TRBJ2-5, with D possibly being TRBD1 (6 bases). Trimming cost V 3 bases and J 3 bases, with 11 bases left between them. The CDR3 is 14 amino acids. Germline V gene sequence: CDR1 SNHLY, CDR2 FYNNEI. The CDR3 loop reads CASSEGALEETQYF. For the CDR3, the DNA is TGTGCCAGCAGTGAGGGGGCTCTGGAAGAGACCCAGTACTTC.

With regard to this clone: The junction shows a germline mismatch at one end, possibly a read error. This chain uses TRBV13 with TRBJ1-1, with 9 bases that match TRBD1. The CDR3 has 17 amino acids. Germline CDR1 and CDR2: PRHDT and FYEKMQ (reference sequence). The CDR3 region is CANSLVGTGSPNTEAFF. The CDR3 region has the DNA TGTGCCAACAGCTTAGTAGGGACAGGGTCTCCGAACACTGAAGCTTTCTTT.

In this sample, this clone turned up a few times. V usage is TRBV7-3 and J usage is TRBJ1-1, with D tentatively TRBD1 (5 bases). The germline V and J ends were trimmed by 5 bases and 4 bases, with 11 bases remaining between them. Germline V gene data show CDR1 as SGHTA and CDR2 as FQGTGA. The CDR3 extends over 13 amino acids. The chain's CDR3 is CASSPTGGTEAFF. For the CDR3, the DNA is TGTGCCAGCAGCCCAACGGGGGGCACTGAAGCTTTCTTT.